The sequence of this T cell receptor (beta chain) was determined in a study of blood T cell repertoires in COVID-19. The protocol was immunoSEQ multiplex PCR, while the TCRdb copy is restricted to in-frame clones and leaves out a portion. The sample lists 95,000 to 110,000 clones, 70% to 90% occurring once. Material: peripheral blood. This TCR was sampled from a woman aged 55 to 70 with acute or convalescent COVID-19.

The CDR3 reads CASSPRLANEQFF. The CDR3 coding sequence is TGTGCCAGCAGCCCCCGACTAGCGAATGAGCAGTTCTTC. This sequence joins TRBV11-2 and TRBJ2-1, with TRBD2 matching 8 bases. Unmatched junction bases numbered 4, after V lost 5 bases and J lost 7 bases. The CDR3 has 13 residues. Germline V gene data show CDR1 as SGHAT and CDR2 as FQNNGV.